This TCR beta chain emerged from a study of T cell repertoires in cytomegalovirus infection. Study information: Public TCR beta signatures marked donors with CMV infection and the matching HLA.

TCRdb independently ran MiXCR on the reads; one entry per CDR3 protein. The sample gives around 130,000 distinct CDR3 sequences, roughly 9% of which show up once; around 10% is in the top ten. Study-wide results and limits: Based on cumulative public TCR beta family frequency, carriers of CMV plus the relevant HLA were identified. There were HLA-C-restricted CMV-specific TCR beta clonotypes dominating the ex vivo response.

This clonotype was counted ten times or more. Its antigen remains unknown. The CDR3 has 12 residues. The germline gives CDR1 DFQATT, CDR2 SNEGSKA (reference sequence). Between the trimmed V and J ends, which lost 3 bases and 0 bases, there was a span of 4 bases. V and J are TRBV20-1 and TRBJ2-3, with D unresolved. The TCR was taken from a human donor in good health (CMV status not recorded). Some clones in this sample may be carry-over from other donors' samples. The material sequenced was PBMCs. The CDR3 DNA reads as TGCAGTGCTAGTATAAGCACAGATACGCAGTATTTT. Translation gives CSASISTDTQYF.